A selection of T cell receptor beta chains follows, all from one sample in a study of shared T cell receptors in the human thymus. TCRdb's table, derived via immunoSEQ multiplex PCR, lists solely in-frame clones and lacks some. The data hold approximately 490,000 clones, with approximately 80% observed a single time. These same records also appear under a second study, on human thymus T cells.

Specimen: thymocytes. These receptors were taken from a boy younger than two with a congenital heart defect. Both conserved end residues are part of each CDR3. Fields, in order: clone size, D gene, V gene, CDR3 length, J gene, CDR3 DNA, CDR3 protein. The D gene is left open where the match is weak. Clone size is given for some rows only: seen once, a few or many times, or a class if the clone is expanded.

clone_size: few; d_call: TRBD2; v_call: TRBV4-3; cdr3_length: 17; j_call: TRBJ2-7; cdr3_nt: TGCGCCAGCAGCCTCTTACCCCGGGCTAGCGGCTCCTACGAGCAGTACTTC; cdr3_aa: CASSLLPRASGSYEQYF
clone_size: NA; d_call: TRBD2; v_call: TRBV30; cdr3_length: 15; j_call: TRBJ2-7; cdr3_nt: TGTGCCTGGAGTGTGAGAGCGGGAGGATGGGGAGAGCAGTACTTC; cdr3_aa: CAWSVRAGGWGEQYF
clone_size: NA; d_call: NA; v_call: TRBV20-1; cdr3_length: 11; j_call: TRBJ2-1; cdr3_nt: TGCAGTGCATCCCCAGGTGGTGAGCAGTTCTTC; cdr3_aa: CSASPGGEQFF
clone_size: NA; d_call: TRBD2; v_call: TRBV2; cdr3_length: 14; j_call: TRBJ2-3; cdr3_nt: TGTGCCAGCAGTGAAAGGGAGGGAGTAGATACGCAGTATTTT; cdr3_aa: CASSEREGVDTQYF
clone_size: few; d_call: TRBD2; v_call: TRBV5-4; cdr3_length: 12; j_call: TRBJ2-1; cdr3_nt: TGTGCCAGCGCCCGGGAGGACAATGAGCAGTTCTTC; cdr3_aa: CASAREDNEQFF
clone_size: NA; d_call: NA; v_call: TRBV2; cdr3_length: 18; j_call: TRBJ2-1; cdr3_nt: TGTGCCAGCAGTGAAGATGGAGTAATGGGACTTCCCTACAATGAGCAGTTCTTC; cdr3_aa: CASSEDGVMGLPYNEQFF
clone_size: NA; d_call: TRBD2; v_call: TRBV28; cdr3_length: 16; j_call: TRBJ2-1; cdr3_nt: TGTGCCAGCCGAATAGGGAGGGGCTTGGATTACAATGAGCAGTTCTTC; cdr3_aa: CASRIGRGLDYNEQFF
clone_size: NA; d_call: TRBD1; v_call: TRBV19; cdr3_length: 13; j_call: TRBJ2-3; cdr3_nt: TGTGCCAGTAGTACGACAGGGTCAGATACGCAGTATTTT; cdr3_aa: CASSTTGSDTQYF
clone_size: few; d_call: TRBD2; v_call: TRBV19; cdr3_length: 16; j_call: TRBJ2-7; cdr3_nt: TGTGCCAGTAGGACTAGCGGGATCCCGGGGGTGTACGAGCAGTACTTC; cdr3_aa: CASRTSGIPGVYEQYF
clone_size: once; d_call: TRBD2; v_call: TRBV10-3; cdr3_length: 19; j_call: TRBJ2-2; cdr3_nt: TGTGCCATCAGTGCACCAGGGACTAGCGGGAGAACCAACACCGGGGAGCTGTTTTTT; cdr3_aa: CAISAPGTSGRTNTGELFF
clone_size: NA; d_call: TRBD2; v_call: TRBV27; cdr3_length: 12; j_call: TRBJ2-7; cdr3_nt: TGTGCCAGCAGTTCGGGGGGTACCGAGCAGTACTTC; cdr3_aa: CASSSGGTEQYF
clone_size: NA; d_call: TRBD2; v_call: TRBV4-3; cdr3_length: 18; j_call: TRBJ2-3; cdr3_nt: TGCGCCAGCAGCCAAAGCGGGAGGATGATTGAGGGCACAGATACGCAGTATTTT; cdr3_aa: CASSQSGRMIEGTDTQYF
clone_size: NA; d_call: TRBD1; v_call: TRBV27; cdr3_length: 15; j_call: TRBJ1-1; cdr3_nt: TGTGCCAGCAGTTTCGCAGGGGGCAAGAACACTGAAGCTTTCTTT; cdr3_aa: CASSFAGGKNTEAFF
clone_size: NA; d_call: TRBD1; v_call: TRBV5-4; cdr3_length: 16; j_call: TRBJ2-1; cdr3_nt: TGTGCCAGCACCCGAGGGGGGACAGGGGGCTTCGATGAGCAGTTCTTC; cdr3_aa: CASTRGGTGGFDEQFF
clone_size: NA; d_call: TRBD2; v_call: TRBV27; cdr3_length: 18; j_call: TRBJ2-5; cdr3_nt: TGTGCCAGCAGTCCCAAAACCTCCGGGACTAGCGGGACAGAGACCCAGTACTTC; cdr3_aa: CASSPKTSGTSGTETQYF
clone_size: NA; d_call: NA; v_call: TRBV28; cdr3_length: 12; j_call: TRBJ1-1; cdr3_nt: TGTGCCACTTTCCGTCCTAACACTGAAGCTTTCTTT; cdr3_aa: CATFRPNTEAFF
clone_size: NA; d_call: TRBD1; v_call: TRBV30; cdr3_length: 15; j_call: TRBJ2-7; cdr3_nt: TGTGCCTGGACCTCACAGGGACAGGAGTCCCACGAGCAGTACTTC; cdr3_aa: CAWTSQGQESHEQYF
clone_size: few; d_call: TRBD1; v_call: TRBV5-4; cdr3_length: 15; j_call: TRBJ2-2; cdr3_nt: TGTGCCAGCAGCTACGGGACAGGGGACACCGGGGAGCTGTTTTTT; cdr3_aa: CASSYGTGDTGELFF
clone_size: NA; d_call: TRBD1; v_call: TRBV25-1; cdr3_length: 15; j_call: TRBJ1-1; cdr3_nt: TGTGCCAGCAGCCGGGACAGGGGGCGAGACACTGAAGCTTTCTTT; cdr3_aa: CASSRDRGRDTEAFF
clone_size: once; d_call: NA; v_call: TRBV5-1; cdr3_length: 14; j_call: TRBJ2-5; cdr3_nt: TGCGCCAGCAGCGGGGGGGCCGTCCAGGAGACCCAGTACTTC; cdr3_aa: CASSGGAVQETQYF
clone_size: NA; d_call: NA; v_call: TRBV20-1; cdr3_length: 11; j_call: TRBJ1-2; cdr3_nt: TGCAGTGCTCCCCAGGGTGGGGGCTACACCTTC; cdr3_aa: CSAPQGGGYTF
clone_size: NA; d_call: TRBD2; v_call: TRBV27; cdr3_length: 16; j_call: TRBJ2-7; cdr3_nt: TGTGCCAGCAGCCTCCGAAGCGGGGGGGACTCCTACGAGCAGTACTTC; cdr3_aa: CASSLRSGGDSYEQYF
clone_size: few; d_call: TRBD2; v_call: TRBV10-3; cdr3_length: 15; j_call: TRBJ2-2; cdr3_nt: TGTGCCATCAGGGCGGGGGACCAGAACACCGGGGAGCTGTTTTTT; cdr3_aa: CAIRAGDQNTGELFF
clone_size: once; d_call: NA; v_call: TRBV11-3; cdr3_length: 13; j_call: TRBJ2-7; cdr3_nt: TGTGCCAGCAGCGGAGGACCGGACTACGAGCAGTACTTC; cdr3_aa: CASSGGPDYEQYF
clone_size: NA; d_call: TRBD1; v_call: TRBV27; cdr3_length: 17; j_call: TRBJ2-2; cdr3_nt: TGTGCCAGCAGTTCTCCCCGGGACAGGGGAGGGACCGGGGAGCTGTTTTTT; cdr3_aa: CASSSPRDRGGTGELFF
clone_size: once; d_call: NA; v_call: TRBV7-6; cdr3_length: 17; j_call: TRBJ2-3; cdr3_nt: TGTGCCAGCAGCTTAGAGCTCCGGGGGACGGACACAGATACGCAGTATTTT; cdr3_aa: CASSLELRGTDTDTQYF
clone_size: NA; d_call: TRBD2; v_call: TRBV10-3; cdr3_length: 16; j_call: TRBJ2-3; cdr3_nt: TGTGCCATCAGTGACCGGGACTACCCGACCACAGATACGCAGTATTTT; cdr3_aa: CAISDRDYPTTDTQYF
clone_size: NA; d_call: TRBD1; v_call: TRBV4-3; cdr3_length: 18; j_call: TRBJ1-5; cdr3_nt: TGCGCCAGCAGCCAAGAACCCGACAGGGGCTATAGCAATCAGCCCCAGCATTTT; cdr3_aa: CASSQEPDRGYSNQPQHF
clone_size: NA; d_call: NA; v_call: TRBV5-4; cdr3_length: 18; j_call: TRBJ2-3; cdr3_nt: TGTGCCAGCAGCTCCGGACAGTTTGAGTCTCCTAGCACAGATACGCAGTATTTT; cdr3_aa: CASSSGQFESPSTDTQYF
clone_size: NA; d_call: TRBD1; v_call: TRBV28; cdr3_length: 14; j_call: TRBJ2-7; cdr3_nt: TGTGCCAGCAGTAAAAGGGACAGAGACTACGAGCAGTACTTC; cdr3_aa: CASSKRDRDYEQYF
clone_size: NA; d_call: NA; v_call: TRBV28; cdr3_length: 15; j_call: TRBJ1-4; cdr3_nt: TGTGCCAGCAGTTTTTCCCCAGGGTTTAATGAAAAACTGTTTTTT; cdr3_aa: CASSFSPGFNEKLFF
clone_size: NA; d_call: TRBD2; v_call: TRBV19; cdr3_length: 15; j_call: TRBJ2-5; cdr3_nt: TGTGCCAGTAGTTCCCATAGCGGGAGAGGAGAGACCCAGTACTTC; cdr3_aa: CASSSHSGRGETQYF
clone_size: few; d_call: NA; v_call: TRBV10-3; cdr3_length: 11; j_call: TRBJ2-7; cdr3_nt: TGTGCCATCAGGATTTACGCGACTACCCGCTTC; cdr3_aa: CAIRIYATTRF
clone_size: NA; d_call: TRBD1; v_call: TRBV6-4; cdr3_length: 16; j_call: TRBJ2-7; cdr3_nt: TGTGCCAGCGAGACCGGACAGGGCCCTGACTCCTACGAGCAGTACTTC; cdr3_aa: CASETGQGPDSYEQYF
clone_size: NA; d_call: NA; v_call: TRBV29-1; cdr3_length: 14; j_call: TRBJ2-7; cdr3_nt: TGCAGCGTTGGGTGGGACTCCGAGACCCACGAGCAGTACTTC; cdr3_aa: CSVGWDSETHEQYF
clone_size: NA; d_call: TRBD2; v_call: TRBV7-8; cdr3_length: 16; j_call: TRBJ2-1; cdr3_nt: TGTGCCAGCAGCTTAGCGGGGCGGGAGGGATACAATGAGCAGTTCTTC; cdr3_aa: CASSLAGREGYNEQFF
clone_size: NA; d_call: TRBD2; v_call: TRBV27; cdr3_length: 12; j_call: TRBJ2-1; cdr3_nt: TGTGCCAGCAGCGGGAGGGCCAATGAGCAGTTCTTC; cdr3_aa: CASSGRANEQFF
clone_size: NA; d_call: NA; v_call: TRBV4-3; cdr3_length: 15; j_call: TRBJ2-7; cdr3_nt: TGCGCCAGCAGCCAAGTCGTGGATAGCGCCTACGAGCAGTACTTC; cdr3_aa: CASSQVVDSAYEQYF
clone_size: NA; d_call: NA; v_call: TRBV11-2; cdr3_length: 13; j_call: TRBJ1-2; cdr3_nt: TGTGCCAGCAGCCTCGCGGGGAACTATGGCTACACCTTC; cdr3_aa: CASSLAGNYGYTF
clone_size: NA; d_call: NA; v_call: TRBV5-1; cdr3_length: 14; j_call: TRBJ2-3; cdr3_nt: TGCGCCAGCAGCCCCCGCGGGACCACAGATACGCAGTATTTT; cdr3_aa: CASSPRGTTDTQYF
clone_size: NA; d_call: TRBD2; v_call: TRBV29-1; cdr3_length: 14; j_call: TRBJ2-7; cdr3_nt: TGCAGCGTTGAACTAGGCGGGAGAGCCTACGAGCAGTACTTC; cdr3_aa: CSVELGGRAYEQYF
clone_size: NA; d_call: TRBD1; v_call: TRBV6-4; cdr3_length: 18; j_call: TRBJ1-5; cdr3_nt: TGTGCCAGCAGTGCCCCCCGGGGGGGGACAGGGGCTAATCAGCCCCAGCATTTT; cdr3_aa: CASSAPRGGTGANQPQHF
clone_size: NA; d_call: TRBD1; v_call: TRBV7-2; cdr3_length: 15; j_call: TRBJ2-3; cdr3_nt: TGTGCCAGCAGCTTTTGGGACAGGGGACCAGATACGCAGTATTTT; cdr3_aa: CASSFWDRGPDTQYF
clone_size: few; d_call: TRBD1; v_call: TRBV27; cdr3_length: 14; j_call: TRBJ2-7; cdr3_nt: TGTGCCAGCAGTCCCACAGGGGGTGCCTACGAGCAGTACTTC; cdr3_aa: CASSPTGGAYEQYF
clone_size: NA; d_call: TRBD1; v_call: TRBV6-6; cdr3_length: 16; j_call: TRBJ2-7; cdr3_nt: TGTGCCAGCAGTTACGGGGACAGGAGGAAGTTCTACGAGCAGTACTTC; cdr3_aa: CASSYGDRRKFYEQYF
clone_size: NA; d_call: NA; v_call: TRBV6-5; cdr3_length: 15; j_call: TRBJ2-7; cdr3_nt: TGTGCCAGCAGGGTTGGCAGGGTCCATTCCTACGAGCAGTACTTC; cdr3_aa: CASRVGRVHSYEQYF
clone_size: NA; d_call: NA; v_call: TRBV28; cdr3_length: 16; j_call: TRBJ2-1; cdr3_nt: TGTGCCAGCAGTTATACAGGGAAACTATCCTACAATGAGCAGTTCTTC; cdr3_aa: CASSYTGKLSYNEQFF
clone_size: NA; d_call: NA; v_call: TRBV6-5; cdr3_length: 14; j_call: TRBJ1-3; cdr3_nt: TGTGCCAGCAGTTACGCGGGGCGTGGAAACACCATATATTTT; cdr3_aa: CASSYAGRGNTIYF
clone_size: NA; d_call: NA; v_call: TRBV5-8; cdr3_length: 15; j_call: TRBJ2-2; cdr3_nt: TGTGCCAGCAGCTCAGGGGCAGCCAACACCGGGGAGCTGTTTTTT; cdr3_aa: CASSSGAANTGELFF
clone_size: NA; d_call: NA; v_call: TRBV11-1; cdr3_length: 13; j_call: TRBJ2-3; cdr3_nt: TGTGCCAGCAGCTTAAGGCCGGGAAATACGCAGTATTTT; cdr3_aa: CASSLRPGNTQYF
clone_size: NA; d_call: NA; v_call: TRBV4-3; cdr3_length: 15; j_call: TRBJ2-5; cdr3_nt: TGCGCCAGCAGCCTGGTCACAGGGGCGGGAAAGACCCAGTACTTC; cdr3_aa: CASSLVTGAGKTQYF
clone_size: NA; d_call: NA; v_call: TRBV29-1; cdr3_length: 12; j_call: TRBJ2-2; cdr3_nt: TGCAGCGTTGAATGGCACACCGGGGAGCTGTTTTTT; cdr3_aa: CSVEWHTGELFF
clone_size: NA; d_call: NA; v_call: TRBV27; cdr3_length: 13; j_call: TRBJ2-7; cdr3_nt: TGTGCCAGCCAGGTGGCAGAGTACTACGAGCAGTACTTC; cdr3_aa: CASQVAEYYEQYF